This T cell receptor (beta chain) is drawn from a study of blood T cell repertoires in COVID-19. The wider study: Italy, Spain and the United States were the sources of the convalescent and acute COVID-19 samples.

The CDR3 is made up of 13 amino acids. The V gene lost 0 bases and the J gene lost 5 bases, with 10 bases spanning the gap. CDR1 GTSNPN and CDR2 SVGIG come from the germline V gene (reference sequence). Original processing notes: How many nucleated cells were present was estimated from reference gene primer amplification. The table came from immunoSEQ multiplex PCR; TCRdb's copy has only in-frame clones and leaves some out. V and J calls and clone size come straight from that table; D and trimming were deduced from the DNA. The sample has 300,000 or so clones, more than 80% seen once; the top ten hold about 6.8%.

Input material: peripheral blood. The sequence was obtained from a man aged 18 to 35 who had recovered from COVID-19. The J gene is TRBJ1-2, the V gene TRBV30; D is possibly TRBD1 (6 bases). CDR3 protein: CAWSVGRGYGYTF. The CDR3, as DNA: TGTGCCTGGAGTGTAGGTAGGGGGTATGGCTACACCTTC. Filled out from reference TRBV30 and TRBJ1-2, the complete variable domain reads SQTIHQWPATLVQPVGSPLSLECTVEGTSNPNLYWYRQAAGRGLQLLFYSVGIGQISSEVPQNLSASRPQDRQFILSSKKLLLSDSGFYLCAWSVGRGYGYTFGSGTRLTVV.